The source of this T cell receptor (beta chain) is a study of shared clonotypes between healthy human individuals. Study at large: The study used three CD4 naive, three CD4 memory, two CD8 naive and one CD8 memory plate per donor.

It was across several immunoSEQ plates that each subset's genomic DNA was evenly split. Using immunoSEQ multiplex PCR, the repertoire was profiled, and TCRdb retains in-frame clones only, with some absent. The data show some 740,000 clones, around 92% seen once. Findings and caveats of the study: Sampling included only blood; tissue repertoires likely differ. Rarefaction showed that sequencing of sorted subsets was incomplete (despite large depth).

CD45RO negativity and positive selection for CCR7 defined naive CD8 cells, a population that excluded terminally differentiated effector memory CD45RA+ cells. Details on this clone: What it binds is unknown.

This CDR3 comprises 15 residues. The V end was cut by 3 bases, the J end by 2 bases, with 16 bases between. Germline V gives CDR1 SQVTM, CDR2 ANQGSEA. The source is a man aged 25 to 45 in good health. Sequenced sample: naive CD8+ T cells sorted from blood. The chain couples TRBV29-1 to TRBJ2-5; D is uncertain. CDR3: CSVEVDAGVQETQYF. In DNA form, the CDR3 reads TGCAGCGTTGAGGTCGACGCAGGAGTTCAAGAGACCCAGTACTTC. The variable domain in full, completed from reference TRBV29-1 and TRBJ2-5, reads SAVISQKPSRDICQRGTSLTIQCQVDSQVTMMFWYRQQPGQSLTLIATANQGSEATYESGFVIDKFPISRPNLTFSTLTVSNMSPEDSSIYLCSVEVDAGVQETQYFGPGTRLLVL.